This is a list of T cell receptor beta chains from one sample in a study of Graves' ophthalmopathy and Graves' hyperthyroidism. From the multiplex PCR reads, TCRdb called clonotypes with MiXCR, one entry per CDR3 protein. The sample yields fewer than 250,000 distinct CDR3 sequences, 25% to 35% seen once. What was sequenced was peripheral blood. These receptors all come from a man aged 50 or older with Graves' ophthalmopathy. CDR3s include the opening cysteine and the closing phenylalanine or tryptophan. The order of the fields is V gene, clone size, J gene, D gene, CDR3 protein, CDR3 DNA. A D gene is named only where the DNA matches it firmly. The size of a clone is reported for some rows only, either as once, few or many, or as a class for expanded clones.

TRBV6-2/TRBV6-3	NA	TRBJ2-2	TRBD2	CASSAPSGDIANTGELFF	TGTGCCAGCTCAGCTCCTAGCGGGGATATCGCGAACACCGGGGAGCTGTTTTTT
TRBV30	many	TRBJ1-1	NA	CAWSPGAEAFF	TGTGCCTGGAGTCCCGGGGCTGAAGCTTTCTTT
TRBV15	many	TRBJ2-2	NA	CATSNRATGELFF	TGTGCCACCAGCAACCGGGCGACCGGGGAGCTGTTTTTT
TRBV19	many	TRBJ2-7	NA	CASSDESGTDVSYEQYF	TGTGCCAGTAGTGATGAATCCGGGACCGACGTTTCCTACGAGCAGTATTTC
TRBV6-1	many	TRBJ2-7	TRBD2	CATSRGTSEQYF	TGTGCCACCTCACGGGGGACTAGCGAGCAGTACTTC
TRBV12-3/TRBV12-4	many	TRBJ2-5	NA	CASSFDLGQETQYF	TGTGCCAGCAGTTTCGACCTAGGCCAAGAGACCCAGTACTTC
TRBV4-1	NA	TRBJ2-7	NA	CASSQENDSSYEQYF	TGCGCCAGCAGCCAAGAGAACGACAGCTCCTACGAGCAGTACTTC
TRBV5-1	many	TRBJ1-1	NA	CASSLTQTNTEAFF	TGCGCCAGCAGCTTAACGCAGACGAACACTGAAGCTTTCTTT
TRBV2	NA	TRBJ1-2	NA	CASSEIGGAPNYGYTF	TGTGCCAGCAGTGAGATCGGAGGGGCACCAAACTATGGCTACACCTTC
TRBV27	many	TRBJ1-1	NA	CASSLGGMNTEAFF	TGTGCCAGCAGTTTGGGGGGGATGAACACTGAAGCTTTCTTT
TRBV20-1	many	TRBJ2-7	TRBD2	CSARRRGELSYEQYF	TGCAGTGCTAGGAGGCGGGGGGAGCTCTCCTACGAGCAGTACTTC
TRBV19	NA	TRBJ1-1	NA	CASGMGATGANTEAFF	TGTGCCAGTGGGATGGGTGCGACAGGTGCGAACACTGAAGCTTTCTTT
TRBV29-1	NA	TRBJ1-1	NA	CSVEEAVGAFF	TGCAGCGTTGAGGAGGCGGTCGGCGCTTTCTTT
TRBV20-1	NA	TRBJ2-3	NA	CSARDLESTSPIADTQYF	TGCAGTGCTAGAGATCTAGAATCGACTAGTCCGATCGCAGATACGCAGTATTTT
TRBV12-3/TRBV12-4	many	TRBJ1-1	NA	CASTFDASTRGTEAFF	TGTGCCAGCACATTCGACGCTTCGACCCGGGGCACTGAAGCTTTCTTT
TRBV6-5	many	TRBJ2-7	TRBD2	CASSYQGLAGAGEQYF	TGTGCCAGCAGTTATCAAGGACTAGCGGGAGCTGGCGAGCAGTACTTC
TRBV20-1	many	TRBJ2-7	NA	CSARLYEQYF	TGCAGTGCAAGACTCTACGAGCAGTACTTC
TRBV10-3	NA	TRBJ2-7	TRBD2	CAISESASGVSEQYF	TGTGCCATCAGTGAGTCGGCTAGCGGGGTAAGCGAGCAGTACTTC
TRBV28	many	TRBJ2-6	TRBD1	CATFRGPSSGANVLTF	TGTGCCACCTTCAGGGGGCCCTCCTCTGGGGCCAACGTCCTGACTTTC
TRBV11-2	many	TRBJ2-7	NA	CASSPPFSYEQYF	TGTGCCAGCAGCCCTCCTTTCTCCTACGAGCAGTACTTC
TRBV10-3	many	TRBJ2-2	NA	CATLPPANAGELFF	TGTGCCACCCTGCCGCCTGCCAACGCCGGGGAGCTGTTTTTT
TRBV6-2/TRBV6-3	NA	TRBJ2-7	NA	CASGHKPSGGVYEQYF	TGTGCCAGCGGGCATAAGCCTTCAGGGGGGGTCTACGAGCAGTACTTC
TRBV28	many	TRBJ1-3	NA	CASSSLGGPGNTIYF	TGTGCCAGCTCGTCATTAGGGGGTCCTGGAAACACCATATATTTT
TRBV19	NA	TRBJ1-1	TRBD1	CASSLTGPDTEAFF	TGTGCCAGTAGTTTGACAGGGCCGGACACTGAAGCTTTCTTT
TRBV4-1	many	TRBJ1-1	TRBD1	CASSQVIRTGGMNTEAFF	TGCGCCAGCAGCCAAGTTATTAGGACAGGGGGCATGAACACTGAAGCTTTCTTT
TRBV6-2/TRBV6-3	many	TRBJ2-5	TRBD2	CASSYSAGDLETQYF	TGTGCCAGCAGTTACTCGGCGGGAGATCTCGAGACCCAGTACTTC
TRBV29-1	NA	TRBJ2-7	TRBD1	CSVGDRGGQQYF	TGCAGCGTTGGGGACAGGGGAGGGCAGCAGTACTTC
TRBV28	NA	TRBJ1-2	NA	CASRAKFPGGYGYTF	TGTGCCAGCAGGGCAAAGTTCCCAGGTGGATATGGCTACACCTTC
TRBV24-1	once	TRBJ2-5	TRBD2	CATSDFRRGARETQYF	TGTGCCACCAGTGATTTTAGGCGGGGGGCCAGAGAGACCCAGTACTTC
TRBV19	many	TRBJ2-7	TRBD2	CASSKSSGGYEQYF	TGTGCCAGTAGTAAATCTTCGGGAGGTTACGAGCAGTACTTC
TRBV6-2/TRBV6-3	many	TRBJ2-3	TRBD2	CASSNASGRAPNTQYF	TGTGCCAGCAGTAACGCTAGCGGGAGGGCCCCCAATACGCAGTATTTT
TRBV12-3/TRBV12-4	few	TRBJ1-2	NA	CASSPGIPDGYTF	TGTGCCAGCAGCCCCGGGATTCCAGACGGCTACACCTTC
TRBV6-2/TRBV6-3	few	TRBJ2-7	TRBD1	CASSYSGQGLSLSYEQYF	TGTGCCAGCAGTTACTCGGGACAGGGGCTGTCCCTATCCTACGAGCAGTACTTC
TRBV20-1	NA	TRBJ2-7	TRBD2	CSAESSGRAYEQYF	TGCAGTGCAGAGTCTAGCGGGAGGGCCTACGAGCAGTACTTC
TRBV2	many	TRBJ2-4	NA	CASTTQGNIQYF	TGTGCCAGCACTACCCAGGGAAACATTCAGTACTTC
TRBV18	many	TRBJ1-2	NA	CASSPPEGTGKVGGYTF	TGTGCCAGCTCACCGCCAGAAGGCACAGGAAAGGTGGGGGGCTACACCTTC
TRBV15	NA	TRBJ1-3	TRBD1	CATSSGQGLGYSGNTIYF	TGTGCCACCAGCAGTGGACAGGGGTTAGGCTACTCTGGAAACACCATATATTTT
TRBV3-1	few	TRBJ2-7	NA	CASSPEGDIKFTYEQYF	TGTGCCAGCAGCCCCGAAGGGGACATAAAGTTTACCTACGAGCAGTACTTC
TRBV19	few	TRBJ2-7	TRBD1	CASSPSGGDYEQYF	TGTGCCAGTAGCCCCTCAGGGGGTGATTACGAGCAGTACTTC
TRBV10-3	many	TRBJ2-7	TRBD2	CAISLTSGSSYEQYF	TGTGCCATCAGCCTGACTAGCGGGAGCTCCTACGAGCAGTACTTC
TRBV29-1	many	TRBJ1-3	NA	CSVEDLVGGTIYF	TGCAGCGTTGAAGATCTTGTCGGAGGCACCATATATTTT